Listed below are T cell receptor beta chains from one sample, sequenced in a study of blood T cell repertoires in COVID-19. Clones were read by immunoSEQ multiplex PCR, and TCRdb kept only the in-frame ones, dropping some. This table has about 250,000 clones, 70% to 90% appearing once. Source material: PBMCs or T cells enriched from blood (not recorded which). The receptors come from a man aged 35-49 years who had recovered from COVID-19. Each CDR3 is given without its conserved first and last residue. D genes are given only for firm matches. Clone size is given for some rows only: seen once, a few or many times, or a class if the clone is expanded.

CDR3 length | D gene | J gene | V gene | clone size | CDR3 protein
17 | TRBD2 | TRBJ2-5 | TRBV6-1 | - | ASSEVFGISGGRGETQY
15 | TRBD1 | TRBJ2-7 | TRBV27 | - | ASSLTGSPRSSYEQY
13 | - | TRBJ2-1 | TRBV19 | few | ASSIEPGTYNEQF
12 | TRBD2 | TRBJ2-1 | TRBV7-7 | - | ASSLGGSYNEQF
13 | - | TRBJ1-2 | TRBV18 | - | ASSPSGLQNYGYT
11 | TRBD1 | TRBJ1-2 | TRBV7-9 | - | ASSYRQGDGYT
11 | - | TRBJ1-2 | TRBV5-4 | - | ASSFGRPWGYT
12 | TRBD2 | TRBJ2-5 | TRBV19 | - | ASSIGLAEETQY
11 | - | TRBJ1-2 | TRBV7-2 | - | ASSFGTGYGYT
13 | TRBD2 | TRBJ2-5 | TRBV3-1/TRBV3-2 | - | ASSPGLAGEETQY
14 | - | TRBJ2-5 | TRBV19 | - | ASSINRDGHQETQY
12 | - | TRBJ2-7 | TRBV30 | - | AWGGAPGALEQY
14 | TRBD2 | TRBJ2-7 | TRBV19 | once | ASTRTSGMSEYEQY
12 | - | TRBJ2-7 | TRBV7-8 | many | ASSSRGGTYEQY
11 | - | TRBJ2-7 | TRBV28 | - | ASRARGSGEQY
14 | TRBD1 | TRBJ1-5 | TRBV19 | once | ASRQTGAPGNQPQH
12 | TRBD2 | TRBJ2-7 | TRBV7-8 | - | ASSFASGGYEQY
12 | TRBD1 | TRBJ1-2 | TRBV2 | once | ASSDRGRGYGYT